This passage covers 16 T cell receptor beta chains from one sample sequenced in a study of early T cells in non-severe SARS-CoV-2 infection. TCRdb reanalysed the 5' RACE reads using MiXCR and keeps one entry per CDR3 protein. Among 20,000 to 25,000 distinct CDR3 sequences listed, about 5.1% were seen once. The sample comprised whole blood. These receptor sequences come from an adult who was a healthcare worker with PCR-confirmed SARS-CoV-2 infection or an uninfected control (not recorded which).

The table lists this clonotype with many counts. The chain employs TRBV5-6 and TRBJ2-1; D not certain. This CDR3 contains 11 residues. Per the germline V gene, CDR1 is SGHDT and CDR2 is YYEEEE. V was pared by 2 bases and J by 9 bases, with 6 bases between. The CDR3 loop is CASSFAGEQFF. CDR3 nucleotides: TGTGCCAGCAGCTTCGCCGGTGAGCAGTTCTTC.

This clonotype was seen at least ten times. The rearrangement uses TRBV7-6 and TRBJ2-7, with D perhaps TRBD2 (6 bases). V lost 1 base and J lost 4, with 14 bases in between. CDR3 length: 15 amino acids. Germline assignment: CDR1 SGHVS and CDR2 FNYEAQ. In DNA, the CDR3 is TGTGCCAGCAGCTTAGGAGGCGGGGCCGTTTACGAGCAGTACTTC. It is translated as CASSLGGGAVYEQYF.

In its sample, this clonotype was seen many times. The chain employs TRBV7-3 and TRBJ2-2, with no clear D. The CDR3 is made up of 14 amino acids. Trimming took off 3 bases at V and 3 bases at J, with 8 bases between the two ends. CDR1 and CDR2 from the germline V gene are SGHTA and FQGTGA. This CDR3 reads CASSLQGHTGELFF. CDR3 nucleotides: TGTGCCAGCAGCTTGCAAGGGCACACCGGGGAGCTGTTTTTT.

This clonotype has at least ten counts. The genes are TRBV9 and TRBJ2-6; no clear D gene. Germline CDR1 is SGDLS and CDR2 is YYNGEE. The CDR3 runs to 13 residues. V lost 0 bases, J lost 4 bases, and 2 bases lay in between. The CDR3 spells CASSVAGANVLTF. The CDR3 DNA follows: TGTGCCAGCAGCGTAGCCGGGGCCAACGTCCTGACTTTC.

This clonotype showed up many times. The V and J genes are TRBV5-6 and TRBJ1-1; D uncertain. This CDR3 spans 13 amino acids. V lost 3 bases and J lost 3, with 9 bases in between. CDR1 and CDR2 (germline): SGHDT, YYEEEE. CDR3 in amino acids: CASSSQPDTEAFF. CDR3 sequence (DNA): TGTGCCAGCAGCTCGCAGCCCGACACTGAAGCTTTCTTT.

The chain recombines TRBV28 with TRBJ2-2; 10 nucleotides match TRBD1. The V and J ends lost 5 bases and 6 bases, in that order; junction bases with no gene match: 9. CDR1 and CDR2 (germline): MDHEN, SYDVKM. The CDR3 is 16 amino acids. The CDR3 nucleotides read TGTGCCAGCAGTGGGACAGGGGCGTACTTCCCCGGGGAGCTGTTTTTT. Protein sequence: CASSGTGAYFPGELFF.

The V call is TRBV20-1, the J call TRBJ2-3; TRBD2 agrees at 10 bases. In germline, CDR1 is DFQATT, CDR2 SNEGSKA (reference sequence). The CDR3 runs to 16 residues. V lost 3 bases and J lost 1; bases outside the gene matches: 7. The CDR3 DNA reads as TGCAGTGCTAGTGGGTCTAGCGGGAGTGGCACAGATACGCAGTATTTT. This encodes CSASGSSGSGTDTQYF.

This clonotype was counted at least ten times. The chain joins TRBV20-1 to TRBJ2-1; TRBD2 aligns across 9 bases. Germline V lookup: CDR1 DFQATT, CDR2 SNEGSKA (reference sequence). V lost 2 bases, J lost 5 bases, and 7 bases stayed unmatched. The CDR3 length is 15 residues. The CDR3 nucleotides read TGCAGTGCTAGAATAGCGGGAGTATCGAACAATGAGCAGTTCTTC. It codes for CSARIAGVSNNEQFF.

This chain connects TRBV21-1 to TRBJ2-2; the table's D call TRBD1 went unverified against the DNA. TRBV21-1 counts as a pseudogene. The CDR3 consists of 16 residues. Written as DNA, the CDR3 is TGTGCCAGCAGCAAAGTCAGAGACAGGGGAGTCGGGGAGCTGTTTTTT. Its protein product is CASSKVRDRGVGELFF.

This clonotype was picked up many times. The rearrangement links TRBV20-1 to TRBJ2-3, with 8 bases matching TRBD2. The ends lost 0 bases at V and 6 bases at J; junction bases unmatched: 14. Per germline, CDR1 DFQATT and CDR2 SNEGSKA (reference sequence). The CDR3 spans 17 residues. CDR3 region: CSARDSIGAGVSDTQYF. For the CDR3, the DNA is TGCAGTGCTAGAGATTCAATTGGAGCGGGAGTATCGGATACGCAGTATTTT.

This clonotype showed up many times. The J gene is TRBJ2-7, the V gene TRBV7-9; D is tentatively TRBD1 or TRBD2 (5 bases each). V lost 1 base and J 6 bases, leaving 10 bases between the germline ends. In germline, CDR1 is SEHNR, CDR2 FQNEAQ (reference sequence). The CDR3 spans 13 residues. For the CDR3, the DNA is TGTGCCAGCAGCTTAGAAGCAGGGAGCGAGCAGTACGTC. This encodes CASSLEAGSEQYV.

The sample holds many counts of this clonotype. This sequence joins TRBV5-5 and TRBJ1-5; D call uncertain. Germline V gene sequence: CDR1 SGHKS, CDR2 YYEKEE (reference sequence). The CDR3 is 15 amino acids. V lost 0 bases and J lost 3, with 10 bases in between. The CDR3 nucleotides read TGTGCCAGCAGCTTGGGAGTGGATAACAATCAGCCCCAGCATTTT. This codes for CASSLGVDNNQPQHF.

This clonotype showed up many times. The chain has TRBV20-1 and TRBJ1-4; D ambiguous. The CDR3 extends over 13 amino acids. CDR1 is DFQATT, CDR2 SNEGSKA, per germline (reference sequence). V was trimmed by 3 bases and J by 0 bases, leaving 5 bases between them. The CDR3 DNA reads as TGCAGTGCTAGCGGAGCAACTAATGAAAAACTGTTTTTT. It encodes CSASGATNEKLFF.

This clonotype came up many times. This chain connects TRBV3-1 to TRBJ2-7; 9 bases line up with TRBD1. This CDR3 comprises 16 residues. Germline lookup yields CDR1 LGHDT and CDR2 YNNKEL (reference sequence). Losses at the gene ends were 0 bases for V and 2 bases for J; bases not matched to a gene: 5. DNA of the CDR3: TGTGCCAGCAGCCAAGACGAAACAGGGGGCACCTACGAGCAGTACTTC. Protein sequence: CASSQDETGGTYEQYF.

This clonotype has at least ten counts. The chain carries TRBV25-1 and TRBJ2-3, with D perhaps TRBD1 or TRBD2 (6 bases each). The V gene's germline CDR1 is MGHDK and CDR2 SYGVNS. The length of the CDR3 is 15 residues. The ends were cut back, 7 bases at V and 1 base at J, with 15 bases in the middle. The CDR3 here is CASTGGGVGTDTQYF. DNA for the CDR3: TGTGCCAGCACTGGGGGCGGGGTCGGCACAGATACGCAGTATTTT.

This clonotype is medium-sized in the sample. The V and J genes are TRBV29-1 and TRBJ1-2; 7 bases map to TRBD1. Germline values: CDR1 SQVTM, CDR2 ANQGSEA. V shed 1 base, J shed 2 bases, and the junction held 7 bases outside the gene matches. The CDR3 is made up of 15 amino acids. The DNA for the CDR3 is TGCAGCGTTGAAGCCCGGGACAGACACAACTATGGCTACACCTTC. Translating it yields CSVEARDRHNYGYTF.